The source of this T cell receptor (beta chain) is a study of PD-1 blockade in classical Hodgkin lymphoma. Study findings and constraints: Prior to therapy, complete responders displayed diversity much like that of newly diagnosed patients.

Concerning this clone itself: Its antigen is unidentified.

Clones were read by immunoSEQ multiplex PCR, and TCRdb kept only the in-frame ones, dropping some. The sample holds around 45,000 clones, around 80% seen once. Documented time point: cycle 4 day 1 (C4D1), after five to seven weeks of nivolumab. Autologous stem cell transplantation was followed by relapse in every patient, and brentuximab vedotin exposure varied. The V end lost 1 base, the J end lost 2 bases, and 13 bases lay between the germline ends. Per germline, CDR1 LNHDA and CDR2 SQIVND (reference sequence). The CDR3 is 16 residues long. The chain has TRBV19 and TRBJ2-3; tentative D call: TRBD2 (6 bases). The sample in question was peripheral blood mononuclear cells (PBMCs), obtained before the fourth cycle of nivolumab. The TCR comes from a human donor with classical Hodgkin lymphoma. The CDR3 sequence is CASSIAQGGITDTQYF. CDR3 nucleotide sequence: TGTGCCAGTAGTATAGCCCAAGGAGGGATCACAGATACGCAGTATTTT.